A selection of T cell receptor beta chains follows, all from one sample in a study of T cells in Graves' hyperthyroidism and ophthalmopathy. TCRdb called the multiplex PCR reads again in MiXCR, with one record for every CDR3 protein. The sample lists about 620,000 distinct CDR3 sequences, 15% to 20% occurring once. The sequenced sample consisted of blood. The receptor set was obtained from a woman in her 30s with Graves' hyperthyroidism. Each CDR3 is given with its conserved first and last residue. Each record gives: D gene, V gene, J gene, clone size, CDR3 DNA, CDR3 protein. D genes are given only for firm matches. Size tells how often a clone was seen (once, few, many) or the class of an expanded clone, and some rows leave it out.

D: NA; V: TRBV20-1; J: TRBJ2-7; size: many; DNA: TGCAGTGCTAGGGTTTGGCAGGGATCCTACGAGCAGTACTTC; CDR3: CSARVWQGSYEQYF
D: TRBD1; V: TRBV5-5; J: TRBJ1-4; size: once; DNA: TGTGCCAGCAGCAGATTCCTGACCGGGACAGGGGAAGAAAAACTGTTTTTT; CDR3: CASSRFLTGTGEEKLFF
D: TRBD2; V: TRBV11-2; J: TRBJ2-1; size: NA; DNA: TGTGCCAGCAGCGAAACTAGCGGGAGTTTGAATGAGCAGTTCTTC; CDR3: CASSETSGSLNEQFF
D: TRBD1; V: TRBV5-1; J: TRBJ2-7; size: once; DNA: TGCGCCAGCAGCGTCGACAGGGGGGACGACGAGCAGTACTTC; CDR3: CASSVDRGDDEQYF
D: TRBD2; V: TRBV6-1; J: TRBJ2-3; size: many; DNA: TGTGCCAGCAGTGAAAGCGGGGCTAGCACAGATACGCAGTATTTT; CDR3: CASSESGASTDTQYF
D: TRBD1; V: TRBV2; J: TRBJ1-1; size: NA; DNA: TGTGCCAGTAGGACAGGGGGAGCTTTCTTT; CDR3: CASRTGGAFF
D: NA; V: TRBV7-9; J: TRBJ1-4; size: NA; DNA: TGTGCCAGCAGCTTATTAAGTGGACGCAATGAAAAACTGTTTTTT; CDR3: CASSLLSGRNEKLFF
D: TRBD2; V: TRBV9; J: TRBJ2-6; size: few; DNA: TGTGCCAGCAGCGGAGGGAGGGACTCTGGGGCCAACGTCCTGACTTTC; CDR3: CASSGGRDSGANVLTF
D: NA; V: TRBV7-9; J: TRBJ2-2; size: NA; DNA: TGTGCCAGCAGCTTAGTCCCCCGGGGTTTGACCGGGGAGCTGTTTTTT; CDR3: CASSLVPRGLTGELFF
D: NA; V: TRBV11-2; J: TRBJ2-1; size: many; DNA: TGTGCCAGCTTAGGGAACAATGAGCAGTTCTTC; CDR3: CASLGNNEQFF
D: TRBD2; V: TRBV27; J: TRBJ2-7; size: many; DNA: TGTGCCAGCAGTATACTAGCGGGGGCGTCCTACGAGCAGTACTTC; CDR3: CASSILAGASYEQYF
D: TRBD1; V: TRBV2; J: TRBJ2-7; size: many; DNA: TGTGCCAGCGCCCGGGACAGTGACTACGAGCAGTACTTC; CDR3: CASARDSDYEQYF
D: TRBD1; V: TRBV3-1; J: TRBJ2-1; size: NA; DNA: TGTGCCAGCAGCCGTGACAGGGATTACGAGCAGTTCTTC; CDR3: CASSRDRDYEQFF
D: NA; V: TRBV28; J: TRBJ2-3; size: many; DNA: TGTGCCAGCAGTTTTACATCCCTCGCAGATACGCAGTATTTT; CDR3: CASSFTSLADTQYF
D: NA; V: TRBV30; J: TRBJ1-1; size: NA; DNA: TGTGCCTGGAGTGCGTCTATGGGACTCCTGAACACTGAAGCTTTCTTT; CDR3: CAWSASMGLLNTEAFF
D: TRBD1; V: TRBV30; J: TRBJ2-2; size: many; DNA: TGTGCCTGGAGTGGACAGGGGTTCGGGGAGCTGTTTTTT; CDR3: CAWSGQGFGELFF
D: TRBD2; V: TRBV6-1; J: TRBJ2-7; size: few; DNA: TGTGCCAGCAGTAAGGGACTAGCGGGAGTAGGCGAGCAGTACTTC; CDR3: CASSKGLAGVGEQYF
D: TRBD1; V: TRBV29-1; J: TRBJ1-2; size: many; DNA: TGCAGCGTTGAGCAGGGGGCTTGGTATGGCTACACCTTC; CDR3: CSVEQGAWYGYTF
D: TRBD1; V: TRBV5-1; J: TRBJ1-1; size: NA; DNA: TGCGCCAGCAGACAGGGGGCCGGGAACACTGAAGCTTTCTTT; CDR3: CASRQGAGNTEAFF
D: NA; V: TRBV27; J: TRBJ2-6; size: NA; DNA: TGTGCCAGCTGTCCATTGGGGGCCAGGGGGGGGCGGGGGGCCAACGTCCTGACTTTC; CDR3: CASCPLGARGGRGANVLTF
D: TRBD1; V: TRBV11-3; J: TRBJ2-3; size: many; DNA: TGTGCCAGCAGCTTAGATCGGGACAGAGAGCAGTATTTT; CDR3: CASSLDRDREQYF
D: NA; V: TRBV7-8; J: TRBJ2-7; size: many; DNA: TGTGCCAGCAGCCTCACCACCCACGAGCAGTACTTC; CDR3: CASSLTTHEQYF
D: NA; V: TRBV27; J: TRBJ1-4; size: NA; DNA: TGTGCCAGCAGTTTACGTTTGACAGCTAATGAAAAACTGTTTTTT; CDR3: CASSLRLTANEKLFF
D: TRBD2; V: TRBV14; J: TRBJ2-3; size: few; DNA: TGTGCCAGCAGCCAACTAGCGGGAGTCGATACGCAGTATTTT; CDR3: CASSQLAGVDTQYF
D: TRBD1; V: TRBV9; J: TRBJ1-1; size: many; DNA: TGTGCCAGCAGCGTAGGTGGGACAGGGATGAACACTGAAGCTTTCTTT; CDR3: CASSVGGTGMNTEAFF
D: NA; V: TRBV30; J: TRBJ1-4; size: many; DNA: TGTGCCTGGAGCGGGGACACACTAAATGAAAAACTGTTTTTT; CDR3: CAWSGDTLNEKLFF
D: TRBD2; V: TRBV25-1; J: TRBJ2-7; size: NA; DNA: TGTGCCAGCAGTGGCTCGATTACTAGCGGGAGGGCCTACGAGCAGTACTTC; CDR3: CASSGSITSGRAYEQYF
D: NA; V: TRBV3-1; J: TRBJ2-5; size: many; DNA: TGTGCCAGCAGCCAACGCGGTAACATCCAAGAGACCCAGTACTTC; CDR3: CASSQRGNIQETQYF
D: NA; V: TRBV2; J: TRBJ1-1; size: many; DNA: TGTGCCAGCAGTGGCGAGAGGAACACTGAAGCTTTCTTT; CDR3: CASSGERNTEAFF
D: NA; V: TRBV20-1; J: TRBJ1-1; size: many; DNA: TGCAGTGCCCTCCTAGGGGTTATCTCTGAAGCTTTCTTT; CDR3: CSALLGVISEAFF
D: NA; V: TRBV6-1; J: TRBJ1-2; size: NA; DNA: TGTGCCAGCAGGCGGGGGGGGGCTGGCTACACCTTC; CDR3: CASRRGGAGYTF
D: NA; V: TRBV25-1; J: TRBJ2-3; size: NA; DNA: TGTGCCAGCAGTGAATATACAGGCACAGATACGCAGTATTTT; CDR3: CASSEYTGTDTQYF
D: TRBD2; V: TRBV19; J: TRBJ2-5; size: NA; DNA: TGTGCCAGTACCACTAGCGGGAAAAAGACCCAGTACTTC; CDR3: CASTTSGKKTQYF
D: NA; V: TRBV5-8; J: TRBJ2-5; size: many; DNA: TGTGCCAGCAGCCCAGGTGGCAGGGTTATGGAGACCCAGTACTTC; CDR3: CASSPGGRVMETQYF
D: NA; V: TRBV28; J: TRBJ1-5; size: many; DNA: TGTGCCAGCAGTTCGGGGTCAAATCAGCCCCAGCATTTT; CDR3: CASSSGSNQPQHF
D: NA; V: TRBV3-1; J: TRBJ2-5; size: many; DNA: TGTGCCAGCAGCCCACGCGGGACAGAGCTTCAAGAGACCCAGTACTTC; CDR3: CASSPRGTELQETQYF
D: NA; V: TRBV30; J: TRBJ2-3; size: few; DNA: TGTGCCTGGAGGGGAGGGAGGGGGCGAGGAGATACGCAGTATTTT; CDR3: CAWRGGRGRGDTQYF
D: TRBD2; V: TRBV3-1; J: TRBJ2-1; size: many; DNA: TGTGCCAGCAGCCAAGTTGCAGCGGGATCGTACAATGAGCAGTTCTTC; CDR3: CASSQVAAGSYNEQFF
D: TRBD1; V: TRBV18; J: TRBJ2-5; size: NA; DNA: TGTGCCAGCTCACCAAGGGGGACAGCCCAAGAGACCCAGTACTTC; CDR3: CASSPRGTAQETQYF
D: TRBD2; V: TRBV6-2/TRBV6-3; J: TRBJ2-1; size: NA; DNA: TGTGCCAGCAGGGAAGCGGGACTTATCTACAATGAGCAGTTCTTC; CDR3: CASREAGLIYNEQFF
D: NA; V: TRBV25-1; J: TRBJ1-6; size: few; DNA: TGTGCCAGCAAGGAAATCTCCTATAATTCACCCCTCCACTTT; CDR3: CASKEISYNSPLHF
D: NA; V: TRBV29-1; J: TRBJ2-7; size: many; DNA: TGCAGCGGCCGTTCGGGGGCGGACGAGCAGTACTTC; CDR3: CSGRSGADEQYF
D: NA; V: TRBV6-1; J: TRBJ1-5; size: few; DNA: TGTGCCAGCAGTGGTCGGGTTGGGAGCAATCAGCCCCAGCATTTT; CDR3: CASSGRVGSNQPQHF
D: TRBD2; V: TRBV2; J: TRBJ2-7; size: many; DNA: TGTGCCAGCAGTGGGACTAGCGTAAGCTACGAGCAGTACTTC; CDR3: CASSGTSVSYEQYF
D: NA; V: TRBV19; J: TRBJ2-5; size: NA; DNA: TGTGCCACCTCCGGGACTTATCAAGAGACCCAGTACTTC; CDR3: CATSGTYQETQYF
D: NA; V: TRBV18; J: TRBJ2-3; size: many; DNA: TGTGCCAGCTCATCAGGGATTGAAGATACGCAGTATTTT; CDR3: CASSSGIEDTQYF
D: TRBD2; V: TRBV13; J: TRBJ2-1; size: many; DNA: TGTGCCAGCAGCACCCCAGGGACTAGCGGGAGCAATGAGCAGTTCTTC; CDR3: CASSTPGTSGSNEQFF
D: TRBD1; V: TRBV7-3; J: TRBJ2-1; size: NA; DNA: TGTGCCAGCAGCAGGGACAGCTACAATAAGCAGTTCTTC; CDR3: CASSRDSYNKQFF
D: TRBD1; V: TRBV28; J: TRBJ2-7; size: NA; DNA: TGTGCCAGCAGTCCCGGGACAGCGATCTCCTACGAGCAGTACTTC; CDR3: CASSPGTAISYEQYF
D: NA; V: TRBV30; J: TRBJ1-5; size: NA; DNA: TGTGCCTGGACCACAGGCTCCAATCAGCCCCAGCATTTT; CDR3: CAWTTGSNQPQHF
D: NA; V: TRBV18; J: TRBJ1-5; size: many; DNA: TGTGCCAGCTCACCATATACAGACAATAGCAATCAGCCCCAGCATTTT; CDR3: CASSPYTDNSNQPQHF
D: NA; V: TRBV5-5; J: TRBJ2-2; size: NA; DNA: TGTGCCAGCAGCTTCGGGGACTGGAGTAAGAACACCGGGGAGCTGTTTTTT; CDR3: CASSFGDWSKNTGELFF
D: NA; V: TRBV4-3; J: TRBJ1-3; size: NA; DNA: TGCGCCAGCAGCCAAGATATGAGAGGGACTGGAAACACCATATATTTT; CDR3: CASSQDMRGTGNTIYF
D: TRBD2; V: TRBV20-1; J: TRBJ2-7; size: few; DNA: TGCAGTGCTAGAGATGAGGCTAGCGGGCTTTTCTCCTACGAGCAGTACTTC; CDR3: CSARDEASGLFSYEQYF
D: TRBD2; V: TRBV13; J: TRBJ2-1; size: once; DNA: TGTGCCAGCAGCTTCGGACTAGCGAACAACAATGAGCAGTTCTTC; CDR3: CASSFGLANNNEQFF
D: NA; V: TRBV11-2; J: TRBJ1-2; size: many; DNA: TGTGCCAGCAGCGCCCCAGGGGTCGGGTATGGCTACACCTTC; CDR3: CASSAPGVGYGYTF